This is a list of T cell receptor beta chains from one sample in a study of post-analysis software for immune sequencing data. Each CDR3 protein gets one entry after TCRdb re-called the PCR reads with MiXCR. The table records about 760,000 distinct CDR3 sequences, 25% to 30% of them present only once. Material: blood. Receptors were obtained from a girl aged 5-17 years with multiple sclerosis. The CDR3 runs from the conserved cysteine through the conserved F or W. D genes are given only for firm matches. Part of the rows lack a size; the others show once, few, many or a class for expanded clones.

clone_size j_call d_call v_call cdr3_aa cdr3_nt
NA TRBJ2-7 TRBD1 TRBV12-3/TRBV12-4 CASSRDRLYEQYF TGTGCCAGCAGTAGGGACAGGCTTTACGAGCAGTACTTC
once TRBJ2-2 NA TRBV29-1 CSVGKNRDLNTGELFF TGCAGCGTTGGAAAGAACCGGGACTTGAACACCGGGGAGCTGTTTTTT
few TRBJ2-3 TRBD2 TRBV7-9 CASSQLAGGGDTQYF TGTGCCAGCAGCCAACTAGCGGGAGGAGGAGATACGCAGTATTTT
few TRBJ2-3 NA TRBV3-1 CASSQDLNPLNTQYF TGTGCCAGCAGCCAAGATCTGAACCCCCTGAATACGCAGTATTTT
few TRBJ2-1 NA TRBV20-1 CSARRSGTYNEQFF TGCAGTGCCCGTCGGAGCGGCACCTACAATGAGCAGTTCTTC
NA TRBJ1-6 TRBD1 TRBV29-1 CSVRTGSDSPLHF TGCAGCGTTCGGACAGGGTCGGATTCACCCCTCCACTTT
few TRBJ2-5 TRBD1 TRBV10-3 CAISEGRQGVKETQYF TGTGCCATCAGTGAGGGCAGACAGGGGGTCAAAGAGACCCAGTACTTC
few TRBJ1-5 NA TRBV12-5 CASGLAAESGYNQPQHF TGTGCTAGTGGTTTGGCCGCAGAGTCCGGGTACAATCAGCCCCAGCATTTT
few TRBJ2-2 TRBD2 TRBV20-1 CSAHTSGRTGELFF TGCAGTGCTCATACTAGCGGGCGGACCGGGGAGCTGTTTTTT
NA TRBJ2-5 NA TRBV10-3 CAISEQDSRETQYF TGTGCCATCAGTGAACAGGACAGTCGAGAGACCCAGTACTTC
NA TRBJ1-1 NA TRBV29-1 CSVEVLVAEAFF TGCAGCGTTGAGGTTCTGGTCGCTGAAGCTTTCTTT
once TRBJ1-5 TRBD1 TRBV20-1 CSARPRGQLNQPQHF TGCAGTGCTCGCCCCCGGGGACAGCTGAATCAGCCCCAGCATTTT
once TRBJ1-5 TRBD1 TRBV6-5 CASSQTGVTQPQHF TGTGCCAGCAGCCAAACAGGGGTCACTCAGCCCCAGCATTTT
few TRBJ1-1 TRBD1 TRBV29-1 CSGNVGTALTEAFF TGCAGCGGCAACGTCGGGACAGCGTTGACTGAAGCTTTCTTT